In its sample, the clone carrying this T cell receptor (beta chain) was seen once. The sample comes from a study of identifying expanded T cells in peripheral blood. The protocol was immunoSEQ multiplex PCR, while the TCRdb copy is restricted to in-frame clones and leaves out a portion. The table records 90,000 to 120,000 clones, about 89% of them present only once. What was sequenced was blood. The sequence was obtained from a person aged 18-70 years in good health.

The CDR3: CASISGRGNYGYTF. Here the CDR3 DNA reads TGTGCCAGCATTTCGGGCAGGGGCAACTATGGCTACACCTTC. The chain employs TRBV2 and TRBJ1-2; D is possibly TRBD1 (6 bases). Germline-derived CDR1 and CDR2 are SNHLY and FYNNEI. V was shortened by 7 bases and J by 2 bases, with 14 bases between the two germline ends. This CDR3 spans 14 amino acids.